This T cell receptor (beta chain) was identified in a study of cytomegalovirus exposure and HLA in healthy donors. This CDR3 is 13 amino acids long. V was trimmed by 5 bases and J by 4 bases, leaving 11 bases between them. The germline CDR1 and CDR2 sequences are SQVTM and ANQGSEA. The PCR was carried out with 60 Vbeta primers and 13 Jbeta primers. Clones were read by immunoSEQ multiplex PCR, and TCRdb kept only the in-frame ones, dropping some. In total, the table holds some 51,000 clones. The V and J genes are TRBV29-1 and TRBJ2-2, with a weak D call TRBD1 (6 bases). The material sequenced was PBMCs. The clonotype originates from a man aged 50 to 59 in good health and CMV-seropositive. The CDR3 is CSVRTETTGELFF. In DNA, the CDR3 is TGCAGCGTTCGGACAGAAACCACCGGGGAGCTGTTTTTT.